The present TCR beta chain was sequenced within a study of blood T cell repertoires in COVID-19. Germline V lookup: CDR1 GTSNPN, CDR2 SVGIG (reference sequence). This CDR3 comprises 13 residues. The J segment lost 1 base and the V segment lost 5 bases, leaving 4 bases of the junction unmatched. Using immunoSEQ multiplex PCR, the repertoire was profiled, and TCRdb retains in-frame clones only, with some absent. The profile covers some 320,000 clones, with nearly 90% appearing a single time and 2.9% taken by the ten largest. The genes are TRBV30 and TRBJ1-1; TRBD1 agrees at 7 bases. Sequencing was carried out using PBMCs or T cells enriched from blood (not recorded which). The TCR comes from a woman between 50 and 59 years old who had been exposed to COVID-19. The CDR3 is CAWSRGPNTEAFF. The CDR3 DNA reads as TGTGCCTGGTCGAGGGGGCCGAACACTGAAGCTTTCTTT.